The TCR beta chain under discussion was sequenced for a study of long-term antiretroviral therapy in people with HIV (dated by TCRdb to 2021 to 2024). About the full investigation: The earliest samples were collected roughly a decade before the 2015 WHO recommendation for immediate ART, at a time when ART was usually postponed until CD4 counts fell. No cross-contamination during QIAcube processing turned up in test extractions that ran a monoclonal T-cell line alongside around 32 polyclonal samples. Whether ART initiation and durable HIV suppression were associated with changes in peripheral blood TRB repertoire composition and diversity was tested in a retrospective serial study. A total of about 180 cryopreserved PBMC samples were contributed to the cohort by 30 adults with confirmed HIV infection, with samples collected serially over a mean of approximately six years (range 1-12). About 40% of the 30 participants with HIV were female. The paper's findings and limits, for the study overall: Owing to limited PBMC availability, only the TCR beta chain was sequenced, without alpha chain pairing. CDR3 length ranges in HIV repertoires were narrower than in controls, and network structure suggested an antigen-experienced repertoire with only a slight naive shift after ART. Starting ART was linked to a significant rise in TRB diversity, yet even after long-term ART the diversity remained significantly lower than in transplant donor controls. The samples span the years 2004 to 2017, and the ART regimens used at that time may not be as effective as current regimens. Expanded TRB clones identified before ART initiation dominated the repertoire at all time points, although this dominance fluctuated and declined in many PLHIV after ART. Because cell numbers in pre-ART samples were limited, unsorted PBMC were profiled instead of sorted CD4+ and CD8+ T cells. Inferences about post-ART repertoire changes were limited because no data were available on ART adherence, viral resistance or therapy changes.

To be included, a participant needed at least one PBMC sample from before ART initiation plus at least two post-ART samples. Treatment was received in the United States of America by all participants with HIV. Cryopreserved samples of about 0.9-11 million PBMC were thawed and washed before DNA extraction. At the time of the earliest PBMC sample, participants with HIV were aged between roughly 20 and 54 years. Each participant contributed PBMC samples from 1-4 timepoints before ART initiation and 2-8 timepoints after ART initiation, with a median of 7 samples. For every participant, serial HIV viral load, CD4+ T-cell count, ART history and demographic data were obtained. A Qiagen kit on a QIAcube was used to extract genomic DNA from unsorted PBMC, with samples processed in batches of 12. For CDR1 and CDR2, the germline V gene lists MNHEY and SVGAGI. The junction shows trimming of 10 bases on V and 5 bases on J, and the gene matches do not reach 13 bases of it. Measured from the cysteine to the phenylalanine, the CDR3 is 14 residues long. Kept here is only the CDR3 DNA, which spans 42 bases and is read in frame from base 1.

With respect to this clone: Its antigen is still unknown. No base-level quality is on record; no much larger clone is a single base apart.

The immunoSEQ hsTCRB v3.0 assay was used at survey level resolution to sequence the TRB variable region. The targeted TRB sequencing depth was about 40,000-50,000 T-cell genomes per sample. An Illumina MiSeq with a v3 150-cycle kit was used to sequence the pooled TRB libraries. On the authors' methods: Repertoire analysis was run in R within a reproducible Nextflow workflow that covered QC, data transformation and analysis. LymphoSeq2, an R package for AIRR-Seq data exploration, was used to implement custom analyses. A handful of samples yielding fewer than 5000 total TRB sequences were excluded, leaving more than 150 analyzed HIV repertoires. Among the 170 to 200 retained HIV repertoires, 55 to 60 were collected before ART initiation and roughly 130 were collected after ART initiation. Repertoires were downsampled to 5000 TRB nucleotide sequences, with summary statistics averaged over 100 downsampling iterations. The analysis kept only TRB sequences whose CDR3 regions were at least seven amino acids long. Diversity was measured with a Shannon entropy-derived clonality score and the Gini coefficient. In repertoire networks, the top 5000 CDR3 amino acid sequences were linked whenever an edit distance of one separated two sequences. For TRB CDR3 amino acid sequences, antigen specificity groups and MHC restriction were predicted with GLIPH2. To flag known CMV, EBV, HIV or tissue antigen associations, CDR3 amino acid sequences were matched against VDJdb and McPAS-TCR. Pre-ART, post-ART and control groups were compared with Wilcoxon signed-rank tests and Holm-Bonferroni correction. The immuneACCESS repertoire file appears here via TCRdb, limited to in-frame rearrangements. These files lack a portion of the clones; in checked studies, under half of the deficit traces to unresolved V genes, and the cause of the others is not known. V and J calls plus clone size are reproduced from that table; the DNA served to infer D and trimming. The sample table contains around 40,000 clones; only one count was recorded for 86% of them. The ten largest clonotypes hold about 4.2% of the sample.

Here the chain combines TRBV6-5 and TRBJ2-7; 8 bases in the middle match TRBD2. This sample comprised unsorted PBMCs, obtained just before starting antiretroviral therapy. The clonotype originates from a woman between 18 and 29 years old with HIV. CDR3 protein: CATSSTSAEDEQYF. The nucleotide sequence is given as TGTGCCACTTCTTCGACTAGCGCCGAAGACGAGCAGTACTTC.